The rows below give T cell receptor beta chains drawn from one sample of a study of a mutant IDH1 vaccine in newly diagnosed glioma. These receptors have no known antigen. Measured with immunoSEQ multiplex PCR; TCRdb has only the in-frame clones, and not every one. The top ten clones hold around 2.5% of a sample with 45,000 to 60,000 clones, around nine tenths of them seen once. The sample here was PBMCs, taken from a glioma patient whose treatment included an IDH1 peptide vaccine. These receptors were taken from a middle-aged man with glioma. Each CDR3 is given with its conserved first and last residue. The D gene is left open where the match is weak. The listing skips clone size in some rows; elsewhere it reads once, few, many or a size class.

j_call cdr3_length d_call v_call clone_size cdr3_aa cdr3_nt
TRBJ1-2 13 NA TRBV30 NA CAFYRRTNYGYTF TGTGCCTTTTATCGGCGGACGAACTATGGCTACACCTTC
TRBJ1-5 16 NA TRBV2 NA CASSARARGGEQPQHF TGTGCCAGCAGTGCACGGGCCAGGGGCGGTGAGCAGCCCCAGCATTTT
TRBJ2-3 16 NA TRBV4-1 once CASSQDRTRGTDTQYF TGCGCCAGCAGCCAAGATCGGACTAGGGGGACAGATACGCAGTATTTT
TRBJ2-3 14 TRBD1 TRBV2 NA CASRGQGGPDTQYF TGTGCCAGCAGGGGACAGGGAGGGCCAGATACGCAGTATTTT
TRBJ1-2 14 NA TRBV28 NA CASSPPGTVYGYTF TGTGCCAGCAGTCCCCCGGGGACTGTATATGGCTACACCTTC
TRBJ2-1 12 NA TRBV7-2 NA CASSSEWNEQFF TGTGCCAGCAGCTCCGAGTGGAATGAGCAGTTCTTC
TRBJ2-7 15 TRBD1 TRBV5-4 NA CASSWGQGGAYEQYF TGTGCCAGCAGCTGGGGACAGGGAGGCGCCTACGAGCAGTACTTC
TRBJ2-7 14 TRBD1 TRBV9 NA CASSPQGAAYEQYF TGTGCCAGCAGCCCGCAGGGGGCAGCCTACGAGCAGTACTTC
TRBJ2-3 17 NA TRBV5-1 few CASSQPKGSRGTDTQYF TGCGCCAGCAGCCAACCCAAGGGGAGCCGGGGCACAGATACGCAGTATTTT
TRBJ1-5 15 NA TRBV27 NA CASSLNRPWNQPQHF TGTGCCAGCAGTTTAAACCGTCCGTGGAATCAGCCCCAGCATTTT
TRBJ2-1 16 TRBD2 TRBV7-9 NA CASSLAASGEYNEQFF TGTGCCAGCAGCTTAGCGGCTAGCGGGGAGTACAATGAGCAGTTCTTC
TRBJ2-5 13 NA TRBV6-1 NA CASSYMAAETQYF TGTGCCAGCAGCTACATGGCGGCGGAGACCCAGTACTTC
TRBJ2-7 16 TRBD1 TRBV7-9 NA CASSLESGTGSYEQYF TGTGCCAGCAGCTTAGAATCCGGGACAGGGTCCTACGAGCAGTACTTC
TRBJ2-2 14 NA TRBV5-1 NA CASSLKGYTGELFF TGCGCCAGCAGTTTAAAGGGCTACACCGGGGAGCTGTTTTTT
TRBJ2-3 14 TRBD1 TRBV29-1 NA CSVETGGDPGTQYF TGCAGCGTTGAGACAGGGGGTGACCCGGGTACGCAGTATTTT
TRBJ2-3 19 TRBD2 TRBV7-2 NA CASSLEVAGASGGQVKQYF TGTGCCAGCAGCTTGGAAGTCGCTGGGGCTAGCGGGGGGCAGGTTAAGCAGTATTTT
TRBJ2-5 16 NA TRBV7-2 NA CASSPSFNGAGETQYF TGTGCCAGCAGCCCGAGTTTTAATGGGGCTGGGGAGACCCAGTACTTC
TRBJ1-2 16 NA TRBV7-2 few CASSLTAASTSYGYTF TGTGCCAGCAGCTTAACGGCCGCGTCGACGTCGTATGGCTACACCTTC
TRBJ1-1 14 TRBD1 TRBV6-1 NA CASSEVRGDTEAFF TGTGCCAGCAGTGAGGTCAGGGGGGACACTGAAGCTTTCTTT
TRBJ1-1 15 TRBD1 TRBV6-5 NA CASSLTDRGDTEAFF TGTGCCAGCAGCCTAACCGACAGGGGGGACACTGAAGCTTTCTTT
TRBJ2-5 14 NA TRBV30 NA CAWNLDSPQETQYF TGTGCCTGGAACCTGGACAGTCCCCAGGAGACCCAGTACTTC
TRBJ1-2 15 NA TRBV6-5 NA CASSYSEQSRRGYTF TGTGCCAGCAGTTACTCAGAGCAGTCTAGAAGGGGCTACACCTTC